The rows below give T cell receptor beta chains drawn from one sample of a study of OX40 agonist ivuxolimab in advanced cancers. Libraries were prepared by immunoSEQ multiplex PCR; TCRdb keeps only in-frame clonotypes and omits some of them. The sample carries tens of thousands of clones, around 92% recorded once. The sequenced sample was CD4+ or CD8+ T cells sorted from blood, obtained in a trial of the OX40 agonist ivuxolimab. These receptors originate from an adult with an advanced solid tumor such as melanoma, head and neck, liver or kidney cancer. Each CDR3 is given without its conserved first and last residue.

j_call v_call cdr3_aa
TRBJ1-1 TRBV6-1 ASSTTIEAF
TRBJ2-5 TRBV2 ATLGTQETQY
TRBJ2-7 TRBV11-2 ASSSGLPPEQY
TRBJ2-3 TRBV20-1 SAPLTDTQY
TRBJ2-7 TRBV7-9 ASSPGLAGGVHEQY
TRBJ1-4 TRBV14 ASSQDQGAPNEKLF
TRBJ1-1 TRBV7-9 ARDFWTERTNTEAF
TRBJ1-1 TRBV29-1 SVGQGEDSTEAF
TRBJ1-1 TRBV29-1 SVTGTARVNTEAF
TRBJ1-2 TRBV10-2 ASTPDRAPLYGYT
TRBJ2-7 TRBV7-9 ASSLGAGLYYEQY
TRBJ1-1 TRBV5-6 ASSNSTGWVALSF
TRBJ1-2 TRBV14 ASSQDRGGGGYT
TRBJ2-1 TRBV27 ASSLFGNEQF
TRBJ1-3 TRBV27 ASRRGDTIY